Below are 7 T cell receptor beta chains sequenced from a single sample in a study of sequential checkpoint blockade in melanoma. The protocol was immunoSEQ multiplex PCR, while the TCRdb copy is restricted to in-frame clones and leaves out a portion. The sample yields 15,000 to 20,000 clones, more than 65% seen once. Treatment reported: randomized to nivolumab then ipilimumab (arm A) or the reverse (arm B). Here the sequenced sample was tumor tissue (inferred from file names), taken from a patient given nivolumab and ipilimumab in sequence. These receptor sequences come from a human donor with melanoma.

This clone is categorized as medium-sized (0.01 to 0.1%). The genes are TRBV6-8 and TRBJ2-7; maybe TRBD1 (5 bases). The V end was cut by 8 bases, the J end by 2 bases, with 10 bases between. This CDR3 comprises 12 residues. Germline lookup yields CDR1 MNHGY and CDR2 SAAAGT. The CDR3: CASGVGAYEQYF. The CDR3 nucleotides are TGTGCCAGCGGGGTAGGGGCCTACGAGCAGTACTTC.

V usage is TRBV19 and J usage is TRBJ2-1; 7 bases agree with TRBD2. The CDR3 runs to 16 residues. Germline V gene lookup returns CDR1 LNHDA and CDR2 SQIVND (reference sequence). The V gene end was trimmed by 5 bases and the J gene end by 6 bases; junction bases not matched to a gene: 13. CDR3: CASSALRAGAGNEQFF. CDR3 nucleotide sequence: TGTGCCAGTAGTGCCTTAAGGGCGGGAGCGGGCAATGAGCAGTTCTTC.

J is TRBJ2-5 and V is TRBV28; D possibly corresponds to TRBD2 (6 bases). V gave up 3 bases and J gave up 1 base, with 9 bases separating them. Per the germline V gene, CDR1 is MDHEN and CDR2 is SYDVKM. The CDR3 covers 14 residues. CDR3 bases: TGTGCCAGCAGTTTGGGAGGAATCCAAGAGACCCAGTACTTC. This translates into CASSLGGIQETQYF.

V and J are TRBV9 and TRBJ2-3, with D perhaps matching TRBD1 or TRBD2 (6 bases each). The germline CDR1 and CDR2 sequences are SGDLS and YYNGEE. The CDR3 is made up of 14 amino acids. The V end lost 5 bases, the J end lost 2 bases, and 12 bases lay between the germline ends. The CDR3 DNA sequence: TGTGCCAGCAGTGAATGGGGGGCCACAGATACGCAGTATTTT. Protein: CASSEWGATDTQYF. Looking up the rest from reference TRBV9 and TRBJ2-3 gives the full variable domain: DSGVTQTPKHLITATGQRVTLRCSPRSGDLSVYWYQQSLDQGLQFLIQYYNGEERAKGNILERFSAQQFPDLHSELNLSSLELGDSALYFCASSEWGATDTQYFGPGTRLTVL.

This clone has just a few counts. J is TRBJ1-2 and V is TRBV23-1, with 9 bases that match TRBD1. TRBV23-1 is treated as an ORF (open reading frame) with a function not yet certain. The CDR3 is 13 amino acids. Trimming took 6 bases from V and 4 from J; bases not matched to a gene: 3. The CDR3 loop is CASSPGQGYGYTF. CDR3 bases: TGCGCCAGCAGCCCGGGACAGGGCTATGGCTACACCTTC.

The rearrangement links TRBV6-8 to TRBJ2-5; D may be TRBD2 (7 bases). The germline V and J ends were trimmed by 10 bases and 5 bases, with 20 bases remaining between them. This CDR3 is built from 14 residues. Germline V gene lookup returns CDR1 MNHGY and CDR2 SAAAGT. The chain's CDR3 is CATVAGAKEETQYF. For the CDR3, the DNA is TGTGCCACCGTCGCGGGGGCGAAGGAGGAGACCCAGTACTTC.

V is TRBV23-1 and J is TRBJ2-3; 7 nucleotides match TRBD2. TRBV23-1 is flagged as an ORF with uncertain function. V shed 6 bases, J shed 0 bases, and the junction held 6 bases outside the gene matches. CDR3 length: 15 amino acids. CDR3 loop: CASSSGTTSTDTQYF. CDR3 coding DNA: TGCGCCAGCAGCTCGGGGACTACCAGCACAGATACGCAGTATTTT.